This T cell receptor beta chain was found in a study of T-cell reconstitution after alpha-beta-depleted transplantation in children. This clonotype has only a few counts. A TCRbeta library incorporating unique molecular identifiers was prepared. From the PCR reads, TCRdb called clonotypes with MiXCR, one entry per CDR3 protein. The data show more than 450,000 distinct CDR3 sequences, with 15% to 20% seen just once and approximately 3% held by the top ten. Germline-derived CDR1 and CDR2 are SEHNR and FQNEAQ (reference sequence). The trim removed 7 bases at V and 7 bases at J, leaving 7 bases unmatched. The CDR3 has 13 amino acids.

Here the sequenced sample was PBMCs from the stem cell graft donor, taken from the stem cell graft. The receptor's source is a human donor who donated a stem cell graft to a child with acute lymphoblastic leukemia. This chain links TRBV7-9 with TRBJ1-2, with 9 bases fitting TRBD1. Here the CDR3 reads CASNPRTGAGYTF. CDR3 sequence (DNA): TGTGCCAGCAACCCAAGGACAGGGGCTGGCTACACCTTC.